The clone carrying this T cell receptor beta chain has only one observation. Data came from immunoSEQ multiplex PCR; TCRdb stores just in-frame clones and leaves some out. Of approximately 150,000 clones listed, roughly 92% are singletons. The data are from a study of control samples from healthy donors and cancer patients. Material for sequencing was blood. This TCR came from a woman aged 18-29 years in good health.

The CDR3 DNA reads TGTGCCAGCGGACTGACAGGGGGGGAGACCCAGTACTTC. It codes for CASGLTGGETQYF. The chain recombines TRBV5-4 with TRBJ2-5, with 9 bases identical to TRBD1. Germline V CDR1 and CDR2: SGHNT, YYREEE (reference sequence). The CDR3 runs to 13 residues. Germline trimming cut 7 bases from V and 5 bases from J; bases unmatched to any gene: 6.